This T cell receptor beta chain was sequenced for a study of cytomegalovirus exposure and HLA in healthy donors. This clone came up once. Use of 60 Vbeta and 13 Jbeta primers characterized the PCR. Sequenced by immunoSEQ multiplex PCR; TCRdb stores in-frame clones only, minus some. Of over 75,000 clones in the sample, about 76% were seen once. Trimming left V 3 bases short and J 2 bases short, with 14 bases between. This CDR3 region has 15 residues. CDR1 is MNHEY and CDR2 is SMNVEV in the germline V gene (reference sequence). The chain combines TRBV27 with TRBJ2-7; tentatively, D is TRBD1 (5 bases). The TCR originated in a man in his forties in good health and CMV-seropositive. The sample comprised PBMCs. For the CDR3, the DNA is TGTGCCAGCAGTTTTGGGGCGGAGCCTACCTACGAGCAGTACTTC. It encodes CASSFGAEPTYEQYF.